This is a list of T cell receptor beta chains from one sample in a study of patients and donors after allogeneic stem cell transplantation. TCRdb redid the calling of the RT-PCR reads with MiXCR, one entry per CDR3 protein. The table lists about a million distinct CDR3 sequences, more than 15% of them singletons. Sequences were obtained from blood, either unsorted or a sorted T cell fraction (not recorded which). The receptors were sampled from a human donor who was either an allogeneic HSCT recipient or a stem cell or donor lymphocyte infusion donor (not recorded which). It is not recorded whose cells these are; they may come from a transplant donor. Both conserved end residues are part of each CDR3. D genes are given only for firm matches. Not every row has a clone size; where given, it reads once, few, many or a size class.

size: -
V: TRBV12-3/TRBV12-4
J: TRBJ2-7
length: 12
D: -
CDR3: CASSQNNYEQYF
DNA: TGTGCCAGCAGTCAAAATAACTACGAGCAGTACTTC

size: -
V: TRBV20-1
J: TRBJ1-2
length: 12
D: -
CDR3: CSGPLGRYGYTF
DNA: TGCAGTGGGCCTTTGGGGAGATATGGCTACACCTTC

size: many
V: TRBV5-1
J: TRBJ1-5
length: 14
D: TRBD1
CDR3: CASSGGTGNQPQHF
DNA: TGCGCCAGCAGCGGAGGGACAGGCAATCAGCCCCAGCATTTT

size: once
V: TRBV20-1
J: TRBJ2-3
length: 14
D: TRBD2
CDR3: CSAKRAGGTDTQYF
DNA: TGCAGTGCTAAGCGAGCGGGGGGAACAGATACGCAGTATTTT

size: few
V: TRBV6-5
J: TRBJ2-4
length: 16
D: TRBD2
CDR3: CASSSPRREGSDIQYF
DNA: TGTGCCAGCAGTTCCCCTCGGCGGGAGGGCAGTGACATTCAGTACTTC

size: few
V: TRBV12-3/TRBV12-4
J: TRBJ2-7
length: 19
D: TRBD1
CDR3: CASSLTGQLYSPLSYEQYF
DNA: TGTGCCAGCAGTTTAACGGGACAGCTTTATTCACCTCTCTCCTACGAGCAGTACTTC

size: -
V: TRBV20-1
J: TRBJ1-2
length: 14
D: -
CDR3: CSARDFQDSNGYTF
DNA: TGCAGTGCTAGAGATTTTCAGGATAGTAATGGCTACACCTTC

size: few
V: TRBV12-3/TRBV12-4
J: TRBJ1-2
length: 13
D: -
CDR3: CASSLGGGNGYTF
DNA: TGTGCCAGCAGTTTGGGGGGGGGGAATGGCTACACCTTC

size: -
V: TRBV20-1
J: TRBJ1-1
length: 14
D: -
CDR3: CSAKPGSLDTEAFF
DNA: TGCAGTGCCAAGCCGGGCAGCCTGGACACTGAAGCTTTCTTT

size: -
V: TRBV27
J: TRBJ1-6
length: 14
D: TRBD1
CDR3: CASSQTGGGSPLHF
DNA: TGTGCCAGCAGTCAGACAGGGGGCGGTTCACCCCTCCACTTT

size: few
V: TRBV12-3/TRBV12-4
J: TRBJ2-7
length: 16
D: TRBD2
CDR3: CASSLSERGPSYEQYF
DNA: TGTGCCAGCAGTTTATCGGAGCGGGGGCCCTCCTACGAGCAGTACTTC

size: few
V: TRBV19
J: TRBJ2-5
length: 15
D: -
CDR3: CASSGVGKAEETQYF
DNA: TGTGCCAGTAGTGGTGTGGGCAAAGCGGAAGAGACCCAGTACTTC

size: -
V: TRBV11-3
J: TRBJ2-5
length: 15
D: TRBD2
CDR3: CASSPLGLAGETQYF
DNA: TGTGCCAGCAGCCCATTGGGACTAGCGGGAGAGACCCAGTACTTC

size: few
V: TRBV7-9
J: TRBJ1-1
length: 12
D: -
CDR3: CASSLGVDEAFF
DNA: TGTGCCAGCAGCTTGGGGGTAGATGAAGCTTTCTTT

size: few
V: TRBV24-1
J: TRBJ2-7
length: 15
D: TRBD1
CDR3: CATSDSTGAPYEQYF
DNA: TGTGCCACCAGTGACTCGACAGGGGCACCCTACGAGCAGTACTTC

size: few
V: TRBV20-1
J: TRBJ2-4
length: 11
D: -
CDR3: CSAGDKNIQYF
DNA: TGCAGTGCTGGGGACAAAAACATTCAGTACTTC

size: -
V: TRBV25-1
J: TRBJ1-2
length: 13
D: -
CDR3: CASSEGFGYGYTF
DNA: TGTGCCAGCAGTGAAGGGTTCGGCTATGGCTACACCTTC

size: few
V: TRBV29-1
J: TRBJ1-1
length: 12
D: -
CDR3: CSVQGREVLAFF
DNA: TGCAGCGTCCAGGGGAGAGAGGTCCTAGCTTTCTTT

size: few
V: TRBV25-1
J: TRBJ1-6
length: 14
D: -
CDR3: CASSPSGYNSPLHF
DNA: TGTGCCAGCAGCCCCAGTGGATATAATTCACCCCTCCACTTT

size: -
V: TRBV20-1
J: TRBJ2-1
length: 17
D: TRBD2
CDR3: CSAPYGTLAGGRNEQFF
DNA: TGCAGTGCTCCTTATGGTACCCTAGCGGGAGGGCGCAATGAGCAGTTCTTC

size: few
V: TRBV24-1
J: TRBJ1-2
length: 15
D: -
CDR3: CATSDPGHSNYGYTF
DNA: TGTGCCACCAGTGATCCCGGACACTCGAACTATGGCTACACCTTC

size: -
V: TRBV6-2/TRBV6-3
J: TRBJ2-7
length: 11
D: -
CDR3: CASSPWWEQYF
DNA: TGTGCCAGCAGTCCGTGGTGGGAGCAGTACTTC

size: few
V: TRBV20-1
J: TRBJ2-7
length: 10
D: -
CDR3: CSARHYEQYF
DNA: TGCAGTGCTAGACATTACGAGCAGTACTTC

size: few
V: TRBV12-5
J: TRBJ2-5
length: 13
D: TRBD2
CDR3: CAIGGSPQETQYF
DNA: TGTGCTATAGGCGGGAGCCCCCAAGAGACCCAGTACTTC

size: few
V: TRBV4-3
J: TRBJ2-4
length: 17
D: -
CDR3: CASSQAWQAVSENIQYF
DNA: TGCGCCAGCAGCCAAGCTTGGCAGGCCGTATCCGAAAACATTCAGTACTTC

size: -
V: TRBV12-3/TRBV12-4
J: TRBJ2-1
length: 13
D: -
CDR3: CASSLNGGLTEFF
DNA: TGTGCCAGCAGTCTGAACGGGGGTTTAACGGAGTTCTTC

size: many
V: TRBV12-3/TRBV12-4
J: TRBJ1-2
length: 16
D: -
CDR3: CASSLKDTLSSRGYTF
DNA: TGTGCCAGCAGTTTAAAAGACACCCTCTCCTCCCGCGGCTACACCTTC

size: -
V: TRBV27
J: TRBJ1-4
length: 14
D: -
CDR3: CASSLTGRNEKLFF
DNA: TGTGCCAGCAGTTTAACCGGGAGGAATGAAAAACTGTTTTTT

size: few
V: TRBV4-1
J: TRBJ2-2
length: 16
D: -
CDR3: CASSHGPGANTGELFF
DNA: TGCGCCAGCAGCCACGGGCCAGGGGCAAACACCGGGGAGCTGTTTTTT

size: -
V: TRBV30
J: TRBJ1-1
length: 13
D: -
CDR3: CAWSGEGPTEAFF
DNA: TGTGCCTGGAGTGGAGAGGGGCCCACTGAAGCTTTCTTT

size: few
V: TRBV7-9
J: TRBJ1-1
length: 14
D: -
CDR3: CASSLASPRPEAFF
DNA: TGTGCCAGCAGCTTAGCGTCACCCCGGCCCGAAGCTTTCTTT

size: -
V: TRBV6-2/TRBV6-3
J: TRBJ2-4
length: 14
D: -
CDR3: CASSWDLAKNIQYF
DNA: TGTGCCAGCAGCTGGGATCTAGCCAAAAACATTCAGTACTTC

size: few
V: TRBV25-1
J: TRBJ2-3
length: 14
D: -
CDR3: CATARRASTDTQYF
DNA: TGTGCCACCGCTCGGCGGGCTAGCACAGATACGCAGTATTTT

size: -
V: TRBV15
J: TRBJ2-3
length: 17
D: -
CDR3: CATNTGRGGFFTDTQYF
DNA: TGTGCCACTAACACAGGGCGGGGCGGGTTCTTCACAGATACGCAGTATTTT

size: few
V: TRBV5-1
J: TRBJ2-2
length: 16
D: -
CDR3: CASSLGRRVNTGELFF
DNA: TGCGCCAGCAGCCTCGGACGAAGGGTGAACACCGGGGAGCTGTTTTTT

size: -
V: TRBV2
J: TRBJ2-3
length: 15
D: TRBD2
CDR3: CASSEVGLAADTQYF
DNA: TGTGCCAGCAGTGAGGTGGGACTAGCAGCAGATACGCAGTATTTT

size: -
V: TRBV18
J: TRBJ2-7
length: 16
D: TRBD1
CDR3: CASSPLGQGVTYEQYF
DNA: TGTGCCAGCTCCCCTCTTGGACAGGGGGTTACCTACGAGCAGTACTTC

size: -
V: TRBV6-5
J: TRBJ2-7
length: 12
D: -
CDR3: CASRNRPNEQYF
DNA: TGTGCCAGCAGGAACAGGCCCAACGAGCAGTACTTC

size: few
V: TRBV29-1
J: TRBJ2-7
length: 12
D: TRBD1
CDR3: CSMRQGSYEQYF
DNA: TGCAGCATGCGACAGGGAAGCTACGAGCAGTACTTC

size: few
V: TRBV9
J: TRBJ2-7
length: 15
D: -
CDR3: CASSVTGGSSYEQYF
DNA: TGTGCCAGCAGCGTTACCGGCGGGTCCTCCTACGAGCAGTACTTC

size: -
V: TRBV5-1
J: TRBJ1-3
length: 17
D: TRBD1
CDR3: CASSLETGGVSGNTIYF
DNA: TGCGCCAGCAGCTTAGAGACAGGGGGCGTCTCTGGAAACACCATATATTTT

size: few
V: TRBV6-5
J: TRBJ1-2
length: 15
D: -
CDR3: CASSYSDSPFYGYTF
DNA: TGTGCCAGCAGTTACTCGGACAGTCCCTTCTATGGCTACACCTTC

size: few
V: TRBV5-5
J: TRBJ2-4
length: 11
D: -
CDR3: CASSSTLIQYF
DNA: TGTGCCAGCAGCTCCACCCTCATTCAGTACTTC

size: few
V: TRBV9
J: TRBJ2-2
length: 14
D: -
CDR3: CARRRLAHTGELFF
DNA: TGTGCCCGACGTCGTCTAGCGCACACCGGGGAGCTGTTTTTT

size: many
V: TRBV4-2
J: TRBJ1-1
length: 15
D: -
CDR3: CASSQDGSSNTEAFF
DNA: TGTGCCAGCAGCCAAGACGGGAGTTCGAACACTGAAGCTTTCTTT

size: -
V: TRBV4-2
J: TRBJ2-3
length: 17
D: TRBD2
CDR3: CASSQVSLTGGPDTQYF
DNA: TGTGCCAGCAGCCAAGTGTCCTTGACGGGGGGGCCAGATACGCAGTATTTT

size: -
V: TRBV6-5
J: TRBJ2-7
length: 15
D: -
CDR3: CASSSHRVLAYEQYF
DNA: TGTGCCAGCAGTTCCCACCGGGTCTTGGCCTACGAGCAGTACTTC

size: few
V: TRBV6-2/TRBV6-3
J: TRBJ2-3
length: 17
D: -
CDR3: CASSYQNGQEYTDTQYF
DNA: TGTGCCAGCAGTTACCAGAACGGGCAGGAATACACAGATACGCAGTATTTT

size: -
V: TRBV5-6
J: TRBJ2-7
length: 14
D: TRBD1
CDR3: CASSPETGIGEQYF
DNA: TGTGCCAGCAGCCCCGAGACAGGGATAGGCGAGCAGTACTTC